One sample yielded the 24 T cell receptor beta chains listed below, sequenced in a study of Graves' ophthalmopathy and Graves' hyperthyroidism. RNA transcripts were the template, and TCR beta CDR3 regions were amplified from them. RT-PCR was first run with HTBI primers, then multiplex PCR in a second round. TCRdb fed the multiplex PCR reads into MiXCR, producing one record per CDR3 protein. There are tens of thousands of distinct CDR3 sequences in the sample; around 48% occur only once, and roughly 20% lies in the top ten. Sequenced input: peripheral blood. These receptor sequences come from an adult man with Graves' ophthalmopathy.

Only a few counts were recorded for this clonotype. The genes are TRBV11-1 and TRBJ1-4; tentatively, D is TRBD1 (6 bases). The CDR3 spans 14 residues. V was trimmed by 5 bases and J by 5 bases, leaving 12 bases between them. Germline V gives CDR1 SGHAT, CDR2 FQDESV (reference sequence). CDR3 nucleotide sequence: TGTGCCAGCAGCCCAGGGGCCCAGAATGAAAAACTGTTTTTT. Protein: CASSPGAQNEKLFF.

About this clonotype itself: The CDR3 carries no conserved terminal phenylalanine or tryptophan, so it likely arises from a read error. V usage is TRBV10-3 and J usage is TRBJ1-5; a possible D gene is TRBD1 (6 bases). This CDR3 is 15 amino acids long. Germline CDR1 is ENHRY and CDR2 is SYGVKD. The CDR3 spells CAISLGGVSSQSQHL. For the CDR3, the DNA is TGTGCCATCAGCCTAGGGGGGGTTAGCAGTCAGTCCCAGCATTTG.

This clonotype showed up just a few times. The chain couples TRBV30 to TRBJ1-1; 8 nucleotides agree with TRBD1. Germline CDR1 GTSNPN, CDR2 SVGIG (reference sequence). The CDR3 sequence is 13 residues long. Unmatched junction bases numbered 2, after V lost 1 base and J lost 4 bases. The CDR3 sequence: CAWSGQGITEAFF. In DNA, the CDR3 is TGTGCCTGGAGTGGACAGGGGATCACTGAAGCTTTCTTT.

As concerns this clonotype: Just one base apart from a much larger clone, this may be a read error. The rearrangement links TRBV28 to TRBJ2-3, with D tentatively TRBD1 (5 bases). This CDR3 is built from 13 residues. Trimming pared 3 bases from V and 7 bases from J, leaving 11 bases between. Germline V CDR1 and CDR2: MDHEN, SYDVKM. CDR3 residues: CASSFQGPNTQYF. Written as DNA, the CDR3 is TGTGCCAGCAGTTTTCAGGGTCCAAATACGCAGTATTTT.

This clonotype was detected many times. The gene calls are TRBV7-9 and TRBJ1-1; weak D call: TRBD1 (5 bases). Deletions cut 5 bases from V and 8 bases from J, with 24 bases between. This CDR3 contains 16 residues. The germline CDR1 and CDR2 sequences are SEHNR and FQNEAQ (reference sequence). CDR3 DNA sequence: TGTGCCAGCAGCCCCACCCCAGGGAGCGGCGTAGAAGAAGCTTTCTTT. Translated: CASSPTPGSGVEEAFF.

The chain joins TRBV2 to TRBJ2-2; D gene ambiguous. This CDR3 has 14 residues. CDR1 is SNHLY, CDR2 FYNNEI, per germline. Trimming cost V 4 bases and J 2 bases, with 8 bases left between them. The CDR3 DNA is TGTGCCAGCAGTGTGGGCGGCAACACCGGGGAGCTGTTTTTT. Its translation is CASSVGGNTGELFF.

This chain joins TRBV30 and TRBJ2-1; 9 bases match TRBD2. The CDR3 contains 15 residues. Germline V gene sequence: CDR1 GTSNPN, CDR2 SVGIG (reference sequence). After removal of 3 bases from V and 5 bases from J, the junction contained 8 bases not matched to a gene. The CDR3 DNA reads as TGTGCCTGGAGGAAACAGAGCGGGGGGAACAATGAGCAGTTCTTC. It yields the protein CAWRKQSGGNNEQFF.

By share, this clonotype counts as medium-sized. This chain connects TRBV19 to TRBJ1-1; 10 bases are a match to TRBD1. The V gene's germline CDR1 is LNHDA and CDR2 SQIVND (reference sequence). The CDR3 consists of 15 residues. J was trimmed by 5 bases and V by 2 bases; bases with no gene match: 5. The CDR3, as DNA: TGTGCCAGTAGTATAATTGGGACAGGGGTTACTGAAGCTTTCTTT. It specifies CASSIIGTGVTEAFF.

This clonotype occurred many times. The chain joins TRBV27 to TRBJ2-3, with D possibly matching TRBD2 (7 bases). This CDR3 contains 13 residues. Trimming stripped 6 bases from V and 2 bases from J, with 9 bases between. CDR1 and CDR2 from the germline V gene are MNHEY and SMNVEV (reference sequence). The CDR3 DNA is TGTGCCAGCAGAGGGGGGGACACAGATACGCAGTATTTT. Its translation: CASRGGDTDTQYF.

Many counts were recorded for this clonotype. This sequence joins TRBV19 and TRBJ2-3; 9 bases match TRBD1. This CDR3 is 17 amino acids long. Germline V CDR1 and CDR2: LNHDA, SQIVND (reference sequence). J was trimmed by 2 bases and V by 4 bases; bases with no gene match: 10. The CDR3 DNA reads TGTGCCAGTAGTAGGACCGGGACAGGGAGCTACACAGATACGCAGTATTTT. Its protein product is CASSRTGTGSYTDTQYF.

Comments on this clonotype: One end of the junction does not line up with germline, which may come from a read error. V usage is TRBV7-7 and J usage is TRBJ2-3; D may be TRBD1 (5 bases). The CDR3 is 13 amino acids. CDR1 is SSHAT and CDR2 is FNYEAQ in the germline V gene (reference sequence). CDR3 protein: CASSLSSGDTQYF. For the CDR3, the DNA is TGTGCTAGCAGCTTAAGTTCAGGGGATACGCAGTATTTT.

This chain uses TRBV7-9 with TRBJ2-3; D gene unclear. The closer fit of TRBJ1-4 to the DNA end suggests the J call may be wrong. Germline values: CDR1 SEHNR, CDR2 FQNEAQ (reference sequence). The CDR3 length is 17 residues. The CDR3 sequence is CASSLAPAGRPNEKLFF. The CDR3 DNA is TGTGCCAGCAGCTTAGCCCCGGCCGGGAGACCTAATGAAAAACTGTTTTTT.

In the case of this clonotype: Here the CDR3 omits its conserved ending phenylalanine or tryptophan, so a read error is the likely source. The CDR3: CSARGTRVGVGTQYV. CDR3 in DNA: TGCAGTGCTAGAGGTACAAGAGTAGGTGTTGGTACGCAGTATGTT. This sequence joins TRBV20-1 and TRBJ2-3; D is unresolved. The V end lost 1 base, the J end lost 8 bases, and 19 bases lay between the germline ends. Germline V gene lookup returns CDR1 DFQATT and CDR2 SNEGSKA (reference sequence). The CDR3 length is 15 residues.

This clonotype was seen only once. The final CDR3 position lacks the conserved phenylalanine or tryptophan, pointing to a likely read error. The CDR3 DNA reads TGTGCCAGCAGCCCCCGGGACAGGGTCAATTCACCCCTCCACCTT. It is translated as CASSPRDRVNSPLHL. This sequence joins TRBV7-9 and TRBJ1-6; 9 bases agree with TRBD1. The V and J ends lost 5 bases and 7 bases, in that order; junction bases with no gene match: 6. Germline CDR1 SEHNR, CDR2 FQNEAQ (reference sequence). The CDR3 is made up of 15 amino acids.

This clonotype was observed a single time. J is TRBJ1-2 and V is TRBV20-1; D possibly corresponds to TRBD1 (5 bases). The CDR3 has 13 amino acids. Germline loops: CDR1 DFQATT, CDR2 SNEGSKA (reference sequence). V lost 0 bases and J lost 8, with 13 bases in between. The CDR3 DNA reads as TGCAGTGCTAGAGACGGGGGAGAATACGGCTACACCTTC. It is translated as CSARDGGEYGYTF.

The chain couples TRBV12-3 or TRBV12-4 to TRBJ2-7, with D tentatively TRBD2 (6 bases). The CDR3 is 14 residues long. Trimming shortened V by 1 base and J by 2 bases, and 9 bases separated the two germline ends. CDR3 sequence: CASSLVTGAYEQYF. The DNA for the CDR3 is TGTGCCAGCAGTTTAGTGACGGGGGCCTACGAGCAGTACTTC.

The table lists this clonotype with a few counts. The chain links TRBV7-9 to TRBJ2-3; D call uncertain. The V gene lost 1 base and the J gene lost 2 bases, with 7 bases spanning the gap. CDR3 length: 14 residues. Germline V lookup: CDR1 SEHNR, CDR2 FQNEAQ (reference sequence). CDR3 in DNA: TGTGCCAGCAGCTTAGGACCAGACACAGATACGCAGTATTTT. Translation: CASSLGPDTDTQYF.

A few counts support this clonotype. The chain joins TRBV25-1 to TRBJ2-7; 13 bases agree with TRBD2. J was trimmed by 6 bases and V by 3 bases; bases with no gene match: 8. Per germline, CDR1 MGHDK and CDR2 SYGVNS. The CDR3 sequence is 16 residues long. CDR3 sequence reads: CASSELGLAGEGEQYF. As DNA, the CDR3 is TGTGCCAGCAGTGAGCTCGGACTAGCGGGAGAAGGCGAGCAGTACTTC.

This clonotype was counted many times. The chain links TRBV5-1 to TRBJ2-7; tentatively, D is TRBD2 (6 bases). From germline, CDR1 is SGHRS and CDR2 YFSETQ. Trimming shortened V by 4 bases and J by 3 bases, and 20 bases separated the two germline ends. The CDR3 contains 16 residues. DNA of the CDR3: TGCGCCAGCAGCCCGGAGGGCGGGATCGGCGGCTACGAGCAGTACTTC. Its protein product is CASSPEGGIGGYEQYF.

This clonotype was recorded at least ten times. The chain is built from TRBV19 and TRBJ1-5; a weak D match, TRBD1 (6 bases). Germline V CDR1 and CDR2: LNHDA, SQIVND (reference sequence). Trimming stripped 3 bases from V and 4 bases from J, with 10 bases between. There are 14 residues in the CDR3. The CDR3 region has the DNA TGTGCCAGTAGTATGACAGGTTATAATCAGCCCCAGCATTTT. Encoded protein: CASSMTGYNQPQHF.

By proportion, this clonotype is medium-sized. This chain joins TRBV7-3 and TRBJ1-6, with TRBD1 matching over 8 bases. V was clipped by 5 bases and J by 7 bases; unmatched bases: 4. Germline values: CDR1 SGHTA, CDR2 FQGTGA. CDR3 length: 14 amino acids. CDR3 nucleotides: TGTGCCAGCAGCCTGGGACAGGAGAATTCACCCCTCCACTTT. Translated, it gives CASSLGQENSPLHF.

CDR3 bases: TGTGCCAGCAGCTTAACGACCTTGAACACTGAAGCTTTCTTT. Amino acid sequence: CASSLTTLNTEAFF. The chain recombines TRBV7-2 with TRBJ1-1, with D unresolved. Germline CDR1 reads SGHTA; CDR2 reads FQGNSA. V was cut by 2 bases and J by 0 bases, with 7 bases left in between. There are 14 residues in the CDR3.

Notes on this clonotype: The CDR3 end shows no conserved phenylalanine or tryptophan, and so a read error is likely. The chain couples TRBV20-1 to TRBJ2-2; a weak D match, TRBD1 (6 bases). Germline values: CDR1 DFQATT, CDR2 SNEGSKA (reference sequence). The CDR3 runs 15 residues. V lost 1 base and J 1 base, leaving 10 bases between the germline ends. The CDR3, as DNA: TGCAGTGCTAGAGGTCGGGGACAGAACACCGGGGAGCTGTTTCTT. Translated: CSARGRGQNTGELFL.

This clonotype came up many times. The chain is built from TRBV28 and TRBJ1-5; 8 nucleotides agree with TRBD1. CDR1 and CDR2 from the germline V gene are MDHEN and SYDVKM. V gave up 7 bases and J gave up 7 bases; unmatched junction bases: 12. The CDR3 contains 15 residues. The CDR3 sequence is CASIMDRVPGQPQHF. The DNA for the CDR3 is TGTGCCAGCATTATGGACAGGGTTCCGGGACAGCCCCAGCATTTT.